The 26 T cell receptor beta chains reported below all come from one sample, sequenced in a study of cytomegalovirus exposure and HLA in healthy donors (dated by TCRdb to between 2016 and 2019). Preparation of the library involved the immunoSEQ multiplex PCR assay. For the multiplex PCR, a mixture combining 60 forward primers for TCR Vbeta segments and 13 reverse primers for TCR Jbeta segments was used. In its TCRdb copy, this immuneACCESS table keeps in-frame sequences only and misses some clones. Where compared with another copy, unresolved V genes explain less than half of these, and the others have no known cause. The sample data list roughly 180,000 clones, and 80% of these were observed just once. The leading ten clones occupy more than 5.5% of the sample. The sequencing sample was made of PBMCs. All receptors come from a man aged 30 to 39 in good health and CMV-seropositive.

This chain joins TRBV5-1 and TRBJ2-7; 7 nucleotides match TRBD1. This CDR3 region has 12 residues. V shed 3 bases and J 5 bases; nucleotides not matched to a gene: 2. Germline CDR1 SGHRS, CDR2 YFSETQ. DNA of the CDR3: TGCGCCAGCAGCTGGGGGACAGACGAGCAGTACTTC. Its translation is CASSWGTDEQYF.

The rearrangement joins TRBV6-5 to TRBJ2-3, with a tentative D call TRBD1 (5 bases). Trimming stripped 3 bases from V and 0 bases from J, with 13 bases between. This CDR3 region has 16 residues. CDR1 MNHEY and CDR2 SVGAGI come from the germline V gene. The CDR3 loop is CASSYGQGLSTDTQYF. CDR3 sequence (DNA): TGTGCCAGCAGTTATGGGCAGGGCTTAAGCACAGATACGCAGTATTTT.

This chain connects TRBV11-2 to TRBJ2-1, with 13 bases aligning to TRBD2. This CDR3 has 15 amino acids. Germline assignment: CDR1 SGHAT and CDR2 FQNNGV. V dropped 5 bases and J dropped 5; count of bases not matched to a gene: 3. This chain's CDR3 is CASSPGLAGDNEQFF. In DNA, the CDR3 is TGTGCCAGCAGCCCCGGACTAGCGGGAGACAATGAGCAGTTCTTC.

This rearrangement joins TRBV7-2 to TRBJ1-2; tentatively, D is TRBD1 (6 bases). The V and J ends lost 1 base and 0 bases respectively, with 9 bases between them. This CDR3 region has 15 residues. Looked up from germline, CDR1 is SGHTA and CDR2 is FQGNSA. CDR3 nucleotides: TGTGCCAGCAGCTTAGATTCAGGGGCTAACTATGGCTACACCTTC. This encodes CASSLDSGANYGYTF.

This chain joins TRBV6-1 and TRBJ2-7; no reliable D call. CDR3 length: 13 amino acids. Looked up from germline, CDR1 is MNHNS and CDR2 is SASEGT. Trimming took 5 bases from V and 0 from J, leaving 8 bases between them. CDR3 bases: TGTGCCAGCAGTTTTAGTCCCTCCTACGAGCAGTACTTC. As protein: CASSFSPSYEQYF.

On this clone itself: Its ends do not fully match the called genes, so a read error is possible. The gene calls are TRBV7-9 and TRBJ2-7, with D possibly TRBD2 on 5 matching bases. The CDR3 has 13 residues. Germline CDR1 and CDR2: SEHNR and FQNEAQ (reference sequence). CDR3 loop: CSSSLYTADEQYF. The CDR3 nucleotides read TGTTCCAGCAGCTTATATACAGCGGACGAGCAGTACTTC.

This CDR3 reads CASSLGGDGGYTF. The CDR3 nucleotides read TGTGCCAGCAGCTTAGGGGGGGACGGGGGCTACACCTTC. The chain carries TRBV7-8 and TRBJ1-2; tentative D call: TRBD1 (5 bases). CDR1 is SGHVS and CDR2 is FQNEAQ in the germline V gene. The CDR3 contains 13 residues. With 1 base removed from V and 8 bases from J, the gap between germline ends came to 11 bases.

The V call is TRBV5-1, the J call TRBJ2-7; D gene uncertain. This CDR3 has 15 residues. From germline, CDR1 is SGHRS and CDR2 YFSETQ. The V gene lost 0 bases and the J gene lost 2 bases, with 12 bases spanning the gap. The DNA of the CDR3 is TGCGCCAGCAGCTTGGAACCCGCCCCAGCCTACGAGCAGTACTTC. It encodes CASSLEPAPAYEQYF.

This clone was picked up one time. This CDR3 is CASSIVADTYTGELFF. Here the CDR3 DNA reads TGTGCCAGTAGTATTGTGGCCGATACCTACACCGGGGAGCTGTTTTTT. The chain uses TRBV19 and TRBJ2-2; D call uncertain. Germline V CDR1 and CDR2: LNHDA, SQIVND (reference sequence). CDR3 length: 16 residues. V lost 3 bases, J lost 3 bases, and 14 bases lay in between.

This chain uses TRBV19 with TRBJ1-2; a weak D match, TRBD1 (6 bases). Trimming left V 7 bases short and J 0 bases short, with 12 bases between. CDR1 and CDR2 (germline): LNHDA, SQIVND (reference sequence). The length of the CDR3 is 14 residues. This CDR3 is CASIDRTTNYGYTF. The CDR3 nucleotides read TGTGCCAGTATAGACAGGACGACTAACTATGGCTACACCTTC.

V and J are TRBV27 and TRBJ2-1; 9 bases are shared with TRBD1. CDR3 size: 12 residues. Germline V gene lookup returns CDR1 MNHEY and CDR2 SMNVEV (reference sequence). Germline trimming cut 10 bases from V and 7 bases from J; bases unmatched to any gene: 5. CDR3 sequence: CAILDRGNEQFF. CDR3 sequence (DNA): TGTGCCATCCTGGACAGGGGTAATGAGCAGTTCTTC.

The chain employs TRBV7-8 and TRBJ2-1; 8 nucleotides match TRBD2. The CDR3 runs to 17 residues. Germline assignment: CDR1 SGHVS and CDR2 FQNEAQ. V lost 5 bases to trimming and J lost 2 bases; unmatched junction nucleotides: 11. The CDR3 here is CASSRRAAGVTYNEQFF. CDR3 DNA sequence: TGTGCCAGCAGCCGACGCGCAGCGGGAGTTACCTACAATGAGCAGTTCTTC.

CDR3 residues: CASSLRGTVEGYGYTF. CDR3 nucleotides: TGTGCCAGCAGTTTAAGAGGAACAGTTGAGGGCTATGGCTACACCTTC. The V gene is TRBV28, the J gene TRBJ1-2; D not resolved. Trimming pared 2 bases from V and 4 bases from J, leaving 17 bases between. The CDR3 runs to 16 residues. CDR1 and CDR2 (germline): MDHEN, SYDVKM.

The rearrangement joins TRBV12-2 to TRBJ2-7; the listed D gene, TRBD1, was not tested against the DNA. TRBV12-2 has pseudogene status. The length of the CDR3 is 16 residues. The CDR3 sequence: CASRLYLGQGLYEQYF. The CDR3 DNA sequence: TGTGCAAGTCGCTTATACTTGGGACAGGGACTCTACGAGCAGTACTTC.

The genes are TRBV5-4 and TRBJ2-3, with 9 bases that match TRBD1. The germline V gene encodes CDR1 SGHNT and CDR2 YYREEE (reference sequence). The CDR3 has 16 amino acids. V lost 3 bases, J lost 0 bases, and 5 bases stayed unmatched. The CDR3 reads CASSSGTGKSTDTQYF. As DNA, the CDR3 is TGTGCCAGCAGCTCCGGGACAGGGAAAAGCACAGATACGCAGTATTTT. The full variable domain, its missing parts supplied by reference TRBV5-4 and TRBJ2-3, is ETGVTQSPTHLIKTRGQQVTLRCSSQSGHNTVSWYQQALGQGPQFIFQYYREEENGRGNFPPRFSGLQFPNYSSELNVNALELDDSALYLCASSSGTGKSTDTQYFGPGTRLTVL.

The table lists this clone with a few counts. The chain links TRBV7-8 to TRBJ1-1; D possibly corresponds to TRBD1 (6 bases). The CDR3 loop spans 19 amino acids. The V gene lost 0 bases and the J gene lost 5 bases, with 25 bases spanning the gap. The V gene's germline CDR1 is SGHVS and CDR2 FQNEAQ. This chain's CDR3 is CASSLALSGTRGQGTEAFF. DNA of the CDR3: TGTGCCAGCAGCTTAGCGTTATCCGGGACAAGGGGACAAGGGACTGAAGCTTTCTTT.

The chain joins TRBV15 to TRBJ2-3, with a weak D call TRBD2 (6 bases). The length of the CDR3 is 16 residues. Between the trimmed V and J ends, which lost 9 bases and 2 bases, there was a span of 21 bases. The germline gives CDR1 LNHNV, CDR2 YYDKDF (reference sequence). The CDR3 nucleotides are TGTGCCACGGGAGATGAGGCGGGGCCGTACACAGATACGCAGTATTTT. This encodes CATGDEAGPYTDTQYF. Looking up the rest from reference TRBV15 and TRBJ2-3 gives the full variable domain: DAMVIQNPRYQVTQFGKPVTLSCSQTLNHNVMYWYQQKSSQAPKLLFHYYDKDFNNEADTPDNFQSRRPNTSFCFLDIRSPGLGDTAMYLCATGDEAGPYTDTQYFGPGTRLTVL.

The gene calls are TRBV5-4 and TRBJ2-7; 7 bases line up with TRBD2. Germline V gene lookup returns CDR1 SGHNT and CDR2 YYREEE (reference sequence). The CDR3 runs 15 residues. V trimming: 4 bases; J trimming: 2 bases; junction bases outside the gene matches: 9. The CDR3 loop reads CASSGGLAGPYEQYF. In DNA form, the CDR3 reads TGTGCCAGCAGCGGGGGGTTAGCGGGCCCCTACGAGCAGTACTTC.

This clone came up a few times. The chain recombines TRBV9 with TRBJ2-3; 7 bases match TRBD2. The CDR3 contains 16 residues. Germline V lookup: CDR1 SGDLS, CDR2 YYNGEE. Losses at the gene ends were 0 bases for V and 1 base for J; bases not matched to a gene: 5. The DNA for the CDR3 is TGTGCCAGCAGCGTAGCTCCGGGGAGGGGCACAGATACGCAGTATTTT. Its translation: CASSVAPGRGTDTQYF.

This clone was recorded a few times. The V call is TRBV15, the J call TRBJ2-1; D gene ambiguous. Germline V lookup: CDR1 LNHNV, CDR2 YYDKDF (reference sequence). Trimming shortened V by 4 bases and J by 5 bases, and 9 bases separated the two germline ends. CDR3 size: 13 residues. For the CDR3, the DNA is TGTGCCACCAGCAATTTAGAGGACAATGAGCAGTTCTTC. Translation gives CATSNLEDNEQFF.

J is TRBJ2-7 and V is TRBV7-2; 10 positions agree with TRBD2. The CDR3 loop spans 16 amino acids. J lost 2 bases, V lost 2 bases, and 6 bases had no gene match. In germline, CDR1 is SGHTA, CDR2 FQGNSA. CDR3 in amino acids: CASSLFVSGGTYEQYF. CDR3 coding DNA: TGTGCCAGCAGCTTATTTGTTAGCGGGGGGACCTACGAGCAGTACTTC.

The V and J genes are TRBV30 and TRBJ1-5; a possible D gene is TRBD1 (6 bases). Per germline, CDR1 GTSNPN and CDR2 SVGIG (reference sequence). Trimming took 0 bases from V and 4 from J, leaving 7 bases between them. The CDR3 totals 13 residues. The CDR3 is CAWSVGGNQPQHF. The CDR3 region has the DNA TGTGCCTGGAGTGTAGGGGGAAATCAGCCCCAGCATTTT.

V and J are TRBV6-5 and TRBJ1-5; TRBD1 might be the D (6 bases). The CDR3 has 13 amino acids. In germline, CDR1 is MNHEY, CDR2 SVGAGI. V gave up 5 bases and J gave up 6 bases, with 11 bases separating them. CDR3 loop: CASSSARGQPQHF. For the CDR3, the DNA is TGTGCCAGCAGTAGCGCCAGGGGTCAGCCCCAGCATTTT.

This clone was seen just once. The rearrangement joins TRBV18 to TRBJ2-4; 10 bases are a match to TRBD1. The CDR3 totals 13 residues. Germline CDR1 and CDR2: KGHSH and LQKENI. V trimming: 6 bases; J trimming: 8 bases; junction bases outside the gene matches: 4. CDR3 protein: CASSRTGGDIQYF. The DNA for the CDR3 is TGTGCCAGCTCCCGGACAGGGGGAGACATTCAGTACTTC. The complete variable domain, with remaining parts taken from reference TRBV18 and TRBJ2-4, reads NAGVMQNPRHLVRRRGQEARLRCSPMKGHSHVYWYRQLPEEGLKFMVYLQKENIIDESGMPKERFSAEFPKEGPSILRIQQVVRGDSAAYFCASSRTGGDIQYFGAGTRLSVL.

The chain employs TRBV27 and TRBJ2-7; TRBD2 might be the D (7 bases). Germline V gives CDR1 MNHEY, CDR2 SMNVEV (reference sequence). V lost 2 bases and J 2 bases, leaving 10 bases between the germline ends. The CDR3 contains 14 residues. The CDR3: CASSLGGGAYEQYF. The CDR3 DNA follows: TGTGCCAGCAGTTTAGGAGGGGGGGCCTACGAGCAGTACTTC.

This clone is a singleton in its sample. The V and J genes are TRBV2 and TRBJ1-1, with D tentatively TRBD1 (6 bases). This CDR3 is 14 amino acids long. Germline loops: CDR1 SNHLY, CDR2 FYNNEI. V lost 7 bases and J lost 0, with 12 bases in between. CDR3: CASTLTGLNTEAFF. The DNA of the CDR3 is TGTGCCAGCACCCTGACAGGACTGAACACTGAAGCTTTCTTT.